This T cell receptor (beta chain) was found in a study of radiotherapy plus CTLA-4 blockade in lung cancer. Study details: In around 19% of patients, objective responses were seen; 25% to 40% had disease control.

Using immunoSEQ multiplex PCR, the repertoire was profiled, and TCRdb retains in-frame clones only, with some absent. The sample lists tens of thousands of clones, about 83% seen once, with roughly 4.9% in the top ten. Regarding this clone: Its antigen is undetermined.

Study observations and caveats: Following radiotherapy plus ipilimumab, tumor-derived TCR clones expanded in the blood.

Receiving focal radiation plus CTLA-4 blockade with ipilimumab were patients who had chemo-refractory metastatic non-small-cell lung cancer. The ends were cut back, 1 base at V and 0 bases at J, with 11 bases in the middle. Germline CDR1 reads SGHKS; CDR2 reads YYEKEE (reference sequence). The CDR3 length is 16 residues. The material was peripheral blood, obtained from a patient treated with radiotherapy plus ipilimumab. This TCR was sampled from a human donor with non-small cell lung cancer whose response to radiotherapy plus ipilimumab could not be evaluated. The chain employs TRBV5-5 and TRBJ1-5; D may be TRBD1 (6 bases). CDR3 DNA: TGTGCCAGCAGCTTGCTGGGGACACATAGCAATCAGCCCCAGCATTTT. This translates into CASSLLGTHSNQPQHF.